Presented here are 27 T cell receptor beta chains from one specimen sequenced in a study of shared clonotypes between healthy human individuals. Profiled with immunoSEQ multiplex PCR; TCRdb holds only in-frame clones, not every one. This table has about 110,000 clones, about 72% appearing once. Sequenced input: memory CD8+ T cells sorted from blood. Specified subset: CD45RO+ cells pooled with CCR7-negative TemRA cells. Receptors were obtained from a woman in her thirties in good health.

For the CDR3, the DNA is TGTGCCAGTAGTGGGCGGACAGGGGATACCTATGGCTACACCTTC. Its protein is CASSGRTGDTYGYTF. This chain joins TRBV19 and TRBJ1-2; 9 bases fit TRBD1. V shed 5 bases and J 4 bases; nucleotides not matched to a gene: 8. Germline CDR1 and CDR2: LNHDA and SQIVND (reference sequence). CDR3 length: 15 residues.

This clone was found many times. The rearrangement joins TRBV11-2 to TRBJ2-3, with no clear D. Germline loops: CDR1 SGHAT, CDR2 FQNNGV. The ends were cut back, 7 bases at V and 0 bases at J, with 11 bases in the middle. The CDR3 extends over 14 amino acids. Written as DNA, the CDR3 is TGTGCCAGCACCTTCTACTCGAGCACAGATACGCAGTATTTT. Its protein product is CASTFYSSTDTQYF.

This clone appeared a few times. The chain links TRBV5-4 to TRBJ1-3; D is perhaps TRBD1 (5 bases). Germline CDR1 reads SGHNT; CDR2 reads YYREEE (reference sequence). The V and J ends lost 0 bases and 0 bases respectively, with 13 bases between them. This CDR3 contains 17 residues. CDR3 in amino acids: CASSLVTQGGSGNTIYF. As DNA, the CDR3 is TGTGCCAGCAGCTTGGTCACGCAGGGAGGCTCTGGAAACACCATATATTTT. The variable domain in full, with the rest retrieved from reference TRBV5-4 and TRBJ1-3, is ETGVTQSPTHLIKTRGQQVTLRCSSQSGHNTVSWYQQALGQGPQFIFQYYREEENGRGNFPPRFSGLQFPNYSSELNVNALELDDSALYLCASSLVTQGGSGNTIYFGEGSWLTVV.

The gene calls are TRBV5-1 and TRBJ2-7, with 14 bases that match TRBD2. The CDR3 length is 17 residues. From germline, CDR1 is SGHRS and CDR2 YFSETQ. Trimming cost V 0 bases and J 5 bases; bases outside gene matches: 7. CDR3 sequence: CASSLVTSGRADHEQYF. The CDR3 region has the DNA TGCGCCAGCAGCTTGGTGACTAGCGGGAGGGCCGATCACGAGCAGTACTTC.

This clone was seen repeatedly, ten times or more. This sequence joins TRBV6-4 and TRBJ2-4; 7 bases are a match to TRBD2. Germline V gives CDR1 MRHNA, CDR2 SNTAGT. V shed 6 bases, J shed 1 base, and the junction held 9 bases outside the gene matches. The CDR3 has 16 amino acids. CDR3 region: CASSLTSDGAKNIQYF. The CDR3 nucleotides are TGTGCCAGCAGCCTTACTAGCGACGGGGCCAAAAACATTCAGTACTTC.

The rearrangement links TRBV14 to TRBJ2-1, with 9 bases that match TRBD1. The germline V gene has CDR1 SGHDN and CDR2 FVKESK. Trimming cost V 6 bases and J 4 bases; bases outside gene matches: 7. The CDR3 sequence is 15 residues long. The CDR3 here is CASSFGTGNYNEQFF. In nucleotides, the CDR3 is TGTGCCAGCAGTTTCGGGACAGGGAATTACAATGAGCAGTTCTTC.

This sequence joins TRBV27 and TRBJ2-3; 7 nucleotides agree with TRBD1. The CDR3 consists of 15 residues. V gave up 7 bases and J gave up 2 bases; unmatched junction bases: 9. The germline gives CDR1 MNHEY, CDR2 SMNVEV (reference sequence). The CDR3 sequence is CASTKQGFDTDTQYF. The CDR3 region has the DNA TGTGCCAGCACGAAACAGGGGTTTGACACAGATACGCAGTATTTT.

The V gene is TRBV27, the J gene TRBJ2-7; no reliable D call. CDR3 length: 12 amino acids. Between the trimmed V and J ends, which lost 4 bases and 3 bases, there was a span of 7 bases. Germline V gene data show CDR1 as MNHEY and CDR2 as SMNVEV (reference sequence). In DNA form, the CDR3 reads TGTGCCAGCAGTTCTCGTCGCTACGAGCAGTACTTC. Encoded protein: CASSSRRYEQYF.

This clone has just a few counts. The genes are TRBV27 and TRBJ2-5, with 9 nucleotides matching TRBD1. This CDR3 region has 15 residues. With V trimmed by 4 bases and J by 5 bases, 8 bases remained unmatched. Germline loops: CDR1 MNHEY, CDR2 SMNVEV (reference sequence). This CDR3 reads CASSWGTGTRETQYF. The CDR3 DNA sequence: TGTGCCAGCAGTTGGGGGACAGGGACCAGGGAGACCCAGTACTTC.

This chain joins TRBV4-2 and TRBJ1-2; 7 bases map to TRBD1. V lost 0 bases to trimming and J lost 4 bases; unmatched junction nucleotides: 5. The CDR3 length is 15 residues. Germline V gene data show CDR1 as LGHNA and CDR2 as YNFKEQ. The CDR3 sequence: CASSQDRGSSYGYTF. CDR3 DNA sequence: TGTGCCAGCAGCCAAGACAGGGGGTCTAGCTATGGCTACACCTTC.

The V call is TRBV4-1, the J call TRBJ2-7; D may be TRBD2 (6 bases). Per germline, CDR1 MGHRA and CDR2 YSYEKL. The CDR3 has 20 amino acids. Trimming pared 1 base from V and 3 bases from J, leaving 28 bases between. CDR3 sequence reads: CASSQGLGLQLWVSGYEQYF. CDR3 DNA: TGCGCCAGCAGCCAAGGTCTGGGACTGCAGTTGTGGGTTTCCGGCTACGAGCAGTACTTC.

This chain links TRBV5-4 with TRBJ1-2, with D possibly being TRBD1 (6 bases). Trimming shortened V by 3 bases and J by 2 bases, and 14 bases separated the two germline ends. CDR3 size: 15 residues. Germline lookup yields CDR1 SGHNT and CDR2 YYREEE (reference sequence). In nucleotides, the CDR3 is TGTGCCAGCAGCTGGGAAGGGGGTGACAACTATGGCTACACCTTC. Protein: CASSWEGGDNYGYTF.

The CDR3 region is CSVERREGLYEQYF. The CDR3 DNA reads TGCAGCGTTGAGCGGCGGGAGGGCCTTTACGAGCAGTACTTC. The gene calls are TRBV29-1 and TRBJ2-5, with 9 bases identical to TRBD2. TRBJ2-7 matches the DNA end more closely, so the J call is doubtful. The CDR3 is 14 residues long. Germline loops: CDR1 SQVTM, CDR2 ANQGSEA.

This clone was seen many times. This same CDR3 is encoded by further DNA sequences in the sample. This sequence joins TRBV9 and TRBJ1-4; D may be TRBD1 (5 bases). Germline V CDR1 and CDR2: SGDLS, YYNGEE. This CDR3 comprises 14 residues. V shed 4 bases and J shed 1 base, with 8 bases lying between them. The CDR3 sequence is CASSWGGTNEKLFF. DNA for the CDR3: TGTGCCAGCAGCTGGGGGGGAACTAATGAAAAACTGTTTTTT.

CDR3 nucleotide sequence: TGTGCCAGCAGCCCGGGACAGTCCTACAATGAGCAGTTCTTC. Protein sequence: CASSPGQSYNEQFF. V and J are TRBV5-4 and TRBJ2-1; TRBD1 matches 7 bases. The CDR3 has 14 amino acids. The junction had 2 bases not matched to a gene; V was cut back by 4 bases and J by 1 base. Germline lookup yields CDR1 SGHNT and CDR2 YYREEE (reference sequence).

The chain combines TRBV5-5 with TRBJ1-2; tentatively, D is TRBD1 (6 bases). Trimming pared 1 base from V and 0 bases from J, leaving 13 bases between. The CDR3 spans 16 residues. Germline V gives CDR1 SGHKS, CDR2 YYEKEE (reference sequence). This CDR3 is CASSLTGIRSNYGYTF. The CDR3 DNA reads as TGTGCCAGCAGCTTGACAGGGATCCGATCTAACTATGGCTACACCTTC.

This clone has ten or more counts. Other DNA variants within this sample encode the same CDR3. This chain links TRBV18 with TRBJ2-7; tentatively, D is TRBD2 (6 bases). The germline V and J ends were trimmed by 1 base and 2 bases, with 12 bases remaining between them. Per the germline V gene, CDR1 is KGHSH and CDR2 is LQKENI. The CDR3 has 15 residues. The CDR3 DNA is TGTGCCAGCTCACCACGGCGGGAACTACCCTACGAGCAGTACTTC. Protein: CASSPRRELPYEQYF.

The chain combines TRBV11-3 with TRBJ2-7; TRBD2 matches at 14 bases. The germline V gene encodes CDR1 SGHNT and CDR2 YENEEA. The CDR3 is made up of 15 amino acids. Losses at the gene ends were 6 bases for V and 3 bases for J; bases not matched to a gene: 4. This CDR3 reads CASRGLAGESYEQYF. The CDR3 DNA follows: TGTGCCAGCAGGGGACTAGCGGGAGAGAGCTACGAGCAGTACTTC.

The V call is TRBV7-9, the J call TRBJ1-5; the D gene is possibly TRBD1 (5 bases). Deletions cut 1 base from V and 4 bases from J, with 17 bases between. Germline V gene lookup returns CDR1 SEHNR and CDR2 FQNEAQ (reference sequence). The CDR3 totals 17 residues. The CDR3 reads CASSLVTPGTFNQPQHF. The CDR3 DNA reads as TGTGCCAGCAGCTTAGTGACCCCCGGGACGTTTAATCAGCCCCAGCATTTT. Complete variable domain (other parts from reference TRBV7-9 and TRBJ1-5): DTGVSQNPRHKITKRGQNVTFRCDPISEHNRLYWYRQTLGQGPEFLTYFQNEAQLEKSRLLSDRFSAERPKGSFSTLEIQRTEQGDSAMYLCASSLVTPGTFNQPQHFGDGTRLSIL.

This clone has at least ten counts. The rearrangement links TRBV27 to TRBJ2-7, with 10 bases lining up with TRBD2. The CDR3 runs to 15 residues. Germline CDR1 MNHEY, CDR2 SMNVEV (reference sequence). V gave up 8 bases and J gave up 3 bases; unmatched junction bases: 10. CDR3 sequence: CASQLTSGPIYEQYF. The CDR3 region has the DNA TGTGCCAGCCAACTGACTAGCGGGCCAATCTACGAGCAGTACTTC.

This clone occurred many times. The chain has TRBV6-1 and TRBJ1-1, with D possibly being TRBD1 (6 bases). The CDR3 sequence is 13 residues long. Trimming cost V 4 bases and J 3 bases, with 9 bases left between them. The germline CDR1 and CDR2 sequences are MNHNS and SASEGT. In DNA, the CDR3 is TGTGCCAGCAGTGTCGACAGGCACACTGAAGCTTTCTTT. It yields the protein CASSVDRHTEAFF.

A word on this clone: Other DNA variants within this sample encode the same CDR3. The chain recombines TRBV15 with TRBJ2-3; TRBD1 agrees at 8 bases. Trimming removed 1 base from V and 6 bases from J; junction bases left unmatched: 3. This CDR3 spans 14 amino acids. Germline V CDR1 and CDR2: LNHNV, YYDKDF (reference sequence). The CDR3 sequence is CATSRGTGSDTQYF. The DNA of the CDR3 is TGTGCCACCAGCAGAGGGACAGGGAGTGATACGCAGTATTTT.

The chain has TRBV25-1 and TRBJ2-1; D possibly matches TRBD1 or TRBD2 (5 bases each). V lost 4 bases to trimming and J lost 4 bases, with 14 bases between them. The germline V gene encodes CDR1 MGHDK and CDR2 SYGVNS. The CDR3 contains 15 residues. CDR3 amino acids: CASSGALGVYNEQFF. The DNA for the CDR3 is TGTGCCAGCAGTGGGGCCCTGGGGGTATACAATGAGCAGTTCTTC.

This clone was detected a few times. This rearrangement joins TRBV6-5 to TRBJ2-7, with no clear D. CDR1 and CDR2 (germline): MNHEY, SVGAGI. V lost 3 bases to trimming and J lost 1 base, with 16 bases between them. This CDR3 has 16 residues. The CDR3 DNA reads TGTGCCAGCAGTTATTCTAGTACTTTTAAATCCTACGAGCAGTACTTC. Its translation: CASSYSSTFKSYEQYF.

This sequence joins TRBV5-1 and TRBJ2-1; D not certain. The CDR3 is 13 residues long. Per the germline V gene, CDR1 is SGHRS and CDR2 is YFSETQ. V lost 1 base and J lost 5, with 7 bases in between. The CDR3 region has the DNA TGCGCCAGCAGCTTGTCGCGCCACAATGAGCAGTTCTTC. It encodes CASSLSRHNEQFF.

The chain joins TRBV5-1 to TRBJ2-2, with 7 nucleotides matching TRBD2. The CDR3 consists of 17 residues. With V trimmed by 0 bases and J by 0 bases, 5 bases remained unmatched. The germline V gene has CDR1 SGHRS and CDR2 YFSETQ. The CDR3 coding sequence is TGCGCCAGCAGCTTGGGTAGCGGGCGTCCGAACACCGGGGAGCTGTTTTTT. It translates to CASSLGSGRPNTGELFF.

The CDR3 protein is CSVITGTPPYNEQFF. CDR3 coding DNA: TGCAGCGTGATCACCGGGACCCCGCCCTACAATGAGCAGTTCTTC. The chain carries TRBV29-1 and TRBJ2-1, with D perhaps being TRBD1 or TRBD2 (5 bases each). Germline V gene data show CDR1 as SQVTM and CDR2 as ANQGSEA. The length of the CDR3 is 15 residues. V was shortened by 6 bases and J by 2 bases, with 17 bases between the two germline ends.